This T cell receptor (beta chain) is drawn from a study of blood T cell repertoires in COVID-19. Study background: Sample material is recorded as cDNA or gDNA derived from T cells, B-cell-depleted T cells, or PBMCs.

Original processing notes: Nucleated cell counts were estimated from reference gene primer amplification. The protocol was immunoSEQ multiplex PCR, while the TCRdb copy is restricted to in-frame clones and leaves out a portion. V, J and clone size derive from that table, while D and trimming were established from the DNA sequence. The sample contains roughly 330,000 clones, more than 70% of which appear only once. V was clipped by 7 bases and J by 3 bases, with 15 bases between them. Germline CDR1 reads GTSNPN; CDR2 reads SVGIG (reference sequence). CDR3 length: 13 residues. Participants were placed into cohorts based on the clinical history they reported. Donors of Cohort 3 who recovered were those that had two negative PCRs, clearance, or symptom resolution.

The chain carries TRBV30 and TRBJ1-1; tentatively, D is TRBD1 (5 bases). The sequenced material came from PBMCs or T cells enriched from blood (not recorded which). This TCR was recovered from a woman in her 30s who had recovered from COVID-19. CDR3 DNA: TGTGCCTCTGGGGAGGGAGGGGACACTGAAGCTTTCTTT. Translated: CASGEGGDTEAFF.